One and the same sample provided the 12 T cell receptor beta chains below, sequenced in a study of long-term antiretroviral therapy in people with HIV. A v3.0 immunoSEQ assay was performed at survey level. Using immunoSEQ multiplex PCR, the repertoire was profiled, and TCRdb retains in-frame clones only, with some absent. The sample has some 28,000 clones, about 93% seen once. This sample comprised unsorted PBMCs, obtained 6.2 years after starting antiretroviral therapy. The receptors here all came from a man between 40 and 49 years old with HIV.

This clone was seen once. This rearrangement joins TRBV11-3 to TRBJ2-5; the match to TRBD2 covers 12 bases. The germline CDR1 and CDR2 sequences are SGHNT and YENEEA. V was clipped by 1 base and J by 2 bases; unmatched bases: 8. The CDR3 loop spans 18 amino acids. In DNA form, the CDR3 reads TGTGCCAGCAGCTTAGGCCGACTAGCGGGAGCTCCGCAAGAGACCCAGTACTTC. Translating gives CASSLGRLAGAPQETQYF.

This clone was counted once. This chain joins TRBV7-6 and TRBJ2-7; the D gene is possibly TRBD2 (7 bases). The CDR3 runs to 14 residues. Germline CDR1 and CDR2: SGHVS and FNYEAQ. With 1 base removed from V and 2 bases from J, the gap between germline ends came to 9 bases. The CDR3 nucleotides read TGTGCCAGCAGCTTAGGGGGGGGCCCCTACGAGCAGTACTTC. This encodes CASSLGGGPYEQYF.

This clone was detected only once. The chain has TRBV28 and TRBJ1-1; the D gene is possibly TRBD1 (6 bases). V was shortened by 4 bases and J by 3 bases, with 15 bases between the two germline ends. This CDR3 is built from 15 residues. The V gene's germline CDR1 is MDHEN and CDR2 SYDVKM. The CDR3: CASSSWGGLDTEAFF. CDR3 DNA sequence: TGTGCCAGCAGTTCCTGGGGGGGGCTTGACACTGAAGCTTTCTTT.

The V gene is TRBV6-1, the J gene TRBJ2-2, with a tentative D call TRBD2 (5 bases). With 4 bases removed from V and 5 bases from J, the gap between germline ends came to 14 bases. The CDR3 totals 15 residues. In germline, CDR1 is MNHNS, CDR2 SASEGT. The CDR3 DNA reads TGTGCCAGCAGTGCTAGCCCGGACGATACCGGGGAGCTGTTTTTT. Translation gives CASSASPDDTGELFF.

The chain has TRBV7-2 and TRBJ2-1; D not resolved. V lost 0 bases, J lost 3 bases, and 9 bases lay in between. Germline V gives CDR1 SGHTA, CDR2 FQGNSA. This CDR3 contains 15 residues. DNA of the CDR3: TGTGCCAGCAGCTTAGCGCGAGGAGTCTACAATGAGCAGTTCTTC. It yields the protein CASSLARGVYNEQFF.

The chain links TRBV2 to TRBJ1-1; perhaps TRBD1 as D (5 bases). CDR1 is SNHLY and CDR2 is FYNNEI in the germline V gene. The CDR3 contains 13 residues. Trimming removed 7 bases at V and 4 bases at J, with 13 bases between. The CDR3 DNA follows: TGTGCCAGCACCAACGGACACCGCACTGAAGCTTTCTTT. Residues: CASTNGHRTEAFF. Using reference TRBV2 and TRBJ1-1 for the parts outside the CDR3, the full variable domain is EPEVTQTPSHQVTQMGQEVILRCVPISNHLYFYWYRQILGQKVEFLVSFYNNEISEKSEIFDDQFSVERPDGSNFTLKIRSTKLEDSAMYFCASTNGHRTEAFFGQGTRLTVV.

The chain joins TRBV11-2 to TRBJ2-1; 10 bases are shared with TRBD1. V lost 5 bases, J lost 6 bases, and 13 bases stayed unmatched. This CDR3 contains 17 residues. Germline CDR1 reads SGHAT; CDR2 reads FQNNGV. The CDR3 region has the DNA TGTGCCAGCAGCCCCCGACCCGGGACAGGGGTGTTCAATGAGCAGTTCTTC. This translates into CASSPRPGTGVFNEQFF.

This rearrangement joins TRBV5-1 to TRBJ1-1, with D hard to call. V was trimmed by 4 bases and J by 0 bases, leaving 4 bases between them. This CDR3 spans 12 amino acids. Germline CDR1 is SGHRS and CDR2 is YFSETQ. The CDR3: CASSGMNTEAFF. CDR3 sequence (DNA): TGCGCCAGCAGCGGGATGAACACTGAAGCTTTCTTT.

The CDR3 DNA follows: TGCGCCAGCAGTCTGGGATCGGGGGAAAAACTGTTTTTT. Encoded protein: CASSLGSGEKLFF. This chain uses TRBV5-1 with TRBJ1-4; no clear D gene. Trimming stripped 5 bases from V and 8 bases from J, with 13 bases between. Germline CDR1 SGHRS, CDR2 YFSETQ. The CDR3 length is 13 residues.

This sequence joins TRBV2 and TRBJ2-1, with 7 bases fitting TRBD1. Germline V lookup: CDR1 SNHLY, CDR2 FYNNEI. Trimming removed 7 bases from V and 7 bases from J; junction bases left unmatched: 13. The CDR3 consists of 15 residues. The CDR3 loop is CASNVGQVIGNEQFF. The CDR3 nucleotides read TGTGCCAGCAACGTAGGACAGGTCATTGGGAATGAGCAGTTCTTC.

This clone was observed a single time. CDR3 coding DNA: TGTGCCAGCAGCTTCGAAGGGGACTCCTACAATGAGCAGTTCTTC. As protein: CASSFEGDSYNEQFF. This chain links TRBV5-8 with TRBJ2-1; TRBD1 might be the D (5 bases). V gave up 2 bases and J gave up 0 bases, with 9 bases separating them. The CDR3 has 15 amino acids. Germline values: CDR1 SGHTS, CDR2 YDEGEE.

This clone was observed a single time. The chain's CDR3 is CASSENRVYEQYF. CDR3 sequence (DNA): TGCGCCAGCAGTGAGAACAGGGTCTACGAGCAGTACTTC. The chain links TRBV10-1 to TRBJ2-7; D may be TRBD1 (6 bases). The CDR3 is 13 amino acids. Germline assignment: CDR1 WNHNN and CDR2 SYGVQD (reference sequence). Trimming cost V 2 bases and J 3 bases, with 8 bases left between them.